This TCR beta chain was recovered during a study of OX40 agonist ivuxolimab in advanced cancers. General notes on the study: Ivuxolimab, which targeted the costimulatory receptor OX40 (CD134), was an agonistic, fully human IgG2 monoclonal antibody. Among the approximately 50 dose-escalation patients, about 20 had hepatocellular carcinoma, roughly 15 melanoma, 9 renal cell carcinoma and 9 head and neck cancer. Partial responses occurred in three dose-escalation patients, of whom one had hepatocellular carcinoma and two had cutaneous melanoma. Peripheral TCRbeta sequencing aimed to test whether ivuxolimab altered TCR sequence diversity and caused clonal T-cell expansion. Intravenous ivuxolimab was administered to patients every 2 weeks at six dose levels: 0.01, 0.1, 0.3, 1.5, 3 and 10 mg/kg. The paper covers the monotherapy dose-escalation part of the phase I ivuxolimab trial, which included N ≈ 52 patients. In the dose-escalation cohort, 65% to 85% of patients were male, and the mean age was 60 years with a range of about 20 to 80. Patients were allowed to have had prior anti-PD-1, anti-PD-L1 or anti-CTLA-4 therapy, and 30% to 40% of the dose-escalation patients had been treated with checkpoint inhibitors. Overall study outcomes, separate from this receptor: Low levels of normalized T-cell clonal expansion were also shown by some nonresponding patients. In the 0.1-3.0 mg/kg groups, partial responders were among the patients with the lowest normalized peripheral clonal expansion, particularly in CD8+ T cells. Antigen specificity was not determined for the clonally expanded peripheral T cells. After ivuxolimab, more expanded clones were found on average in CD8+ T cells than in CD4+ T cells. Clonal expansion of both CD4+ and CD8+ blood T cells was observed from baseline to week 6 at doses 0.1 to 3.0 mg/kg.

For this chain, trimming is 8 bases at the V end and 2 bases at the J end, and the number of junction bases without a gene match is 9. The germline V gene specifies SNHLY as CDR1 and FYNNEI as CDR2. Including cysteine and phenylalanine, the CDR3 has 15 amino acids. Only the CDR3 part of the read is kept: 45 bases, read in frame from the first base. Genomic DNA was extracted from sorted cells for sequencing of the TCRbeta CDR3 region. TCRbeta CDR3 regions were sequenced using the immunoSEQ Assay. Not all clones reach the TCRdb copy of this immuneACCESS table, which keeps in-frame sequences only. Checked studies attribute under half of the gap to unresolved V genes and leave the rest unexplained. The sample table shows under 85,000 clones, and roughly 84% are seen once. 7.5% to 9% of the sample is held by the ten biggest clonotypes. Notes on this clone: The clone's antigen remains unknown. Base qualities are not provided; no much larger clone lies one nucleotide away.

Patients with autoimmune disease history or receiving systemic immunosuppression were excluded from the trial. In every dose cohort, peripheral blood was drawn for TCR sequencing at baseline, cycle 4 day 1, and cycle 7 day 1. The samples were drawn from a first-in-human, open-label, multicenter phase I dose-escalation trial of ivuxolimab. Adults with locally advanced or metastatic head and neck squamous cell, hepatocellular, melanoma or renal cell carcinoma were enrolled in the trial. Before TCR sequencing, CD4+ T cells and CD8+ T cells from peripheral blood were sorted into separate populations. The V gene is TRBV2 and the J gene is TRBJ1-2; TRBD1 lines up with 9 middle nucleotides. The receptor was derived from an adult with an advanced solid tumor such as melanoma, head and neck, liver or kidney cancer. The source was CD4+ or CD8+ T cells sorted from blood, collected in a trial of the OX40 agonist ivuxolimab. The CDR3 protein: CASCHPGQGNYGYTF. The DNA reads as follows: TGTGCCAGCTGCCACCCAGGACAGGGGAACTATGGCTACACCTTC.